The rows below give T cell receptor beta chains drawn from one sample of a study of cytotoxic CD8 clonotypes in ibrutinib-treated CLL. Assay used: immunoSEQ multiplex PCR; TCRdb lists only in-frame clones, some missing. The sample includes some 170,000 clones, 70% to 90% of them seen just once. Here the sequenced sample was PBMCs, taken at disease progression, from a patient treated with ibrutinib. The receptors shown here come from a human donor with chronic lymphocytic leukemia. CDR3s include the opening cysteine and the closing phenylalanine or tryptophan. The order of the fields is V gene, J gene, clone size, D gene, CDR3 DNA, CDR3 protein. The D gene is left open where the match is weak. The size field is filled for only some rows; it gives once, few, many or a size class.

v_gene: TRBV5-4; j_gene: TRBJ2-2; abundance: NA; d_gene: NA; CDR3nt: TGTGCCAGCAGCCAGGACTCCTCTACTACATCCGGGGAGCTGTTTTTT; CDR3aa: CASSQDSSTTSGELFF
v_gene: TRBV19; j_gene: TRBJ1-2; abundance: NA; d_gene: NA; CDR3nt: TGTGCCAGTAGTTCAATGGGCAGTGCCTATGGCTACACCTTC; CDR3aa: CASSSMGSAYGYTF
v_gene: TRBV29-1; j_gene: TRBJ2-1; abundance: NA; d_gene: TRBD2; CDR3nt: TGCAGCGTTGAAGCCACCGTCGGGTTAGCGGGAGTGGGCAATGAGCAGTTCTTC; CDR3aa: CSVEATVGLAGVGNEQFF
v_gene: TRBV4-1; j_gene: TRBJ2-1; abundance: NA; d_gene: NA; CDR3nt: TGCGCCAGCAGCCAAGTGTCGCCAGCTGGAGCCTACAATGAGCAGTTCTTC; CDR3aa: CASSQVSPAGAYNEQFF
v_gene: TRBV9; j_gene: TRBJ1-4; abundance: NA; d_gene: TRBD1; CDR3nt: TGTGCCAGCAGCCCGGACAGGGTTGATGAAAAACTGTTTTTT; CDR3aa: CASSPDRVDEKLFF
v_gene: TRBV19; j_gene: TRBJ2-2; abundance: NA; d_gene: NA; CDR3nt: TGTGCCAGTAGGTTCAGGTCGGTTCCCGGGGAGCTGTTTTTT; CDR3aa: CASRFRSVPGELFF
v_gene: TRBV7-7; j_gene: TRBJ1-1; abundance: NA; d_gene: NA; CDR3nt: TGTGCTAGCAGTCTACGTCTGAACACTGAAGCTTTCTTT; CDR3aa: CASSLRLNTEAFF
v_gene: TRBV18; j_gene: TRBJ2-1; abundance: NA; d_gene: NA; CDR3nt: TGTGCCAGCTCACCAGAACAGGGTGATGAGCAGTTCTTC; CDR3aa: CASSPEQGDEQFF
v_gene: TRBV5-5; j_gene: TRBJ2-1; abundance: NA; d_gene: TRBD1; CDR3nt: TGTGCCAGCAGCTACGGGACAGGGGGCCACAATGAGCAGTTCTTC; CDR3aa: CASSYGTGGHNEQFF
v_gene: TRBV5-8; j_gene: TRBJ2-7; abundance: NA; d_gene: NA; CDR3nt: TGTGCCAGCAGCTTGGTGGGCTGGCAAGAGCAGTACTTC; CDR3aa: CASSLVGWQEQYF
v_gene: TRBV19; j_gene: TRBJ1-2; abundance: NA; d_gene: TRBD1; CDR3nt: TGTGCCAGTAGTTTACAGGGGTCTGGCTACACCTTC; CDR3aa: CASSLQGSGYTF
v_gene: TRBV9; j_gene: TRBJ2-2; abundance: NA; d_gene: TRBD2; CDR3nt: TGTGCCAGCAGCCCCCCTCGCCTAGCGGGAGATCCCGGGGAGCTGTTTTTT; CDR3aa: CASSPPRLAGDPGELFF
v_gene: TRBV15; j_gene: TRBJ2-5; abundance: NA; d_gene: TRBD2; CDR3nt: TGTGCCACCAGCAGCGGGGAGCGGGACCCCAGAGTAGAGACCCAGTACTTC; CDR3aa: CATSSGERDPRVETQYF
v_gene: TRBV6-1; j_gene: TRBJ2-7; abundance: NA; d_gene: TRBD2; CDR3nt: TGTGCCTTGCGGGGGACTAATTCCGAGCAGTACTTC; CDR3aa: CALRGTNSEQYF
v_gene: TRBV18; j_gene: TRBJ1-1; abundance: NA; d_gene: NA; CDR3nt: TGTGCCAGCTCATTACCCGTCACTGAAGCTTTCTTT; CDR3aa: CASSLPVTEAFF
v_gene: TRBV5-1; j_gene: TRBJ2-2; abundance: NA; d_gene: NA; CDR3nt: TGCGCCAGCAGCATACGGACGGTGAACACCGGGGAGCTGTTTTTT; CDR3aa: CASSIRTVNTGELFF
v_gene: TRBV19; j_gene: TRBJ1-2; abundance: NA; d_gene: TRBD1; CDR3nt: TGTGCCAGTAGTAGTCGACAGGGGGAAAATGGCTACACCTTC; CDR3aa: CASSSRQGENGYTF
v_gene: TRBV19; j_gene: TRBJ2-5; abundance: NA; d_gene: NA; CDR3nt: TGTGCCAGTACCTCAAGCGCTCGGGAGTTCAGGACCCAGTACTTC; CDR3aa: CASTSSAREFRTQYF
v_gene: TRBV30; j_gene: TRBJ1-2; abundance: NA; d_gene: TRBD1; CDR3nt: TGTGCCTGGAGGGACAGGGAGTGGAACTATGGCTACACCTTC; CDR3aa: CAWRDREWNYGYTF
v_gene: TRBV5-1; j_gene: TRBJ1-4; abundance: NA; d_gene: NA; CDR3nt: TGCGCCAGCAGCTTATCGGGGCATGGGGAAAAACTGTTTTTT; CDR3aa: CASSLSGHGEKLFF
v_gene: TRBV5-1; j_gene: TRBJ1-2; abundance: NA; d_gene: NA; CDR3nt: TGCGCCAGCAGGCGGGACACCCTAATAGTTGGCTACACCTTC; CDR3aa: CASRRDTLIVGYTF
v_gene: TRBV5-1; j_gene: TRBJ1-1; abundance: NA; d_gene: NA; CDR3nt: TGCGCCAGCAGCTTAAGAGGGATTGAGGGGACTGAAGCTTTCTTT; CDR3aa: CASSLRGIEGTEAFF
v_gene: TRBV10-3; j_gene: TRBJ2-3; abundance: NA; d_gene: TRBD2; CDR3nt: TGTGCCACCCACCAACCCCTAGCGGGATCCCCAGATACGCAGTATTTT; CDR3aa: CATHQPLAGSPDTQYF
v_gene: TRBV4-3; j_gene: TRBJ1-2; abundance: NA; d_gene: NA; CDR3nt: TGCGCCAGCAGCCAATCGGGAGGATGGGGGGCGCTAGGATATGGCTACACCTTC; CDR3aa: CASSQSGGWGALGYGYTF
v_gene: TRBV29-1; j_gene: TRBJ2-5; abundance: once; d_gene: TRBD2; CDR3nt: TGCAGCGTTTCCCCACTAGCGGGAGAGGAGACCCAGTACTTC; CDR3aa: CSVSPLAGEETQYF
v_gene: TRBV7-3; j_gene: TRBJ2-1; abundance: NA; d_gene: TRBD2; CDR3nt: TGTGCCAGCAGCTTAACGCGGGGCGGGAGGTACAATGAGCAGTTCTTC; CDR3aa: CASSLTRGGRYNEQFF
v_gene: TRBV4-1; j_gene: TRBJ1-5; abundance: NA; d_gene: NA; CDR3nt: TGCGCCAGCAGCCAAGATTCGCAGTCTTATAGCAATCAGCCCCAGCATTTT; CDR3aa: CASSQDSQSYSNQPQHF